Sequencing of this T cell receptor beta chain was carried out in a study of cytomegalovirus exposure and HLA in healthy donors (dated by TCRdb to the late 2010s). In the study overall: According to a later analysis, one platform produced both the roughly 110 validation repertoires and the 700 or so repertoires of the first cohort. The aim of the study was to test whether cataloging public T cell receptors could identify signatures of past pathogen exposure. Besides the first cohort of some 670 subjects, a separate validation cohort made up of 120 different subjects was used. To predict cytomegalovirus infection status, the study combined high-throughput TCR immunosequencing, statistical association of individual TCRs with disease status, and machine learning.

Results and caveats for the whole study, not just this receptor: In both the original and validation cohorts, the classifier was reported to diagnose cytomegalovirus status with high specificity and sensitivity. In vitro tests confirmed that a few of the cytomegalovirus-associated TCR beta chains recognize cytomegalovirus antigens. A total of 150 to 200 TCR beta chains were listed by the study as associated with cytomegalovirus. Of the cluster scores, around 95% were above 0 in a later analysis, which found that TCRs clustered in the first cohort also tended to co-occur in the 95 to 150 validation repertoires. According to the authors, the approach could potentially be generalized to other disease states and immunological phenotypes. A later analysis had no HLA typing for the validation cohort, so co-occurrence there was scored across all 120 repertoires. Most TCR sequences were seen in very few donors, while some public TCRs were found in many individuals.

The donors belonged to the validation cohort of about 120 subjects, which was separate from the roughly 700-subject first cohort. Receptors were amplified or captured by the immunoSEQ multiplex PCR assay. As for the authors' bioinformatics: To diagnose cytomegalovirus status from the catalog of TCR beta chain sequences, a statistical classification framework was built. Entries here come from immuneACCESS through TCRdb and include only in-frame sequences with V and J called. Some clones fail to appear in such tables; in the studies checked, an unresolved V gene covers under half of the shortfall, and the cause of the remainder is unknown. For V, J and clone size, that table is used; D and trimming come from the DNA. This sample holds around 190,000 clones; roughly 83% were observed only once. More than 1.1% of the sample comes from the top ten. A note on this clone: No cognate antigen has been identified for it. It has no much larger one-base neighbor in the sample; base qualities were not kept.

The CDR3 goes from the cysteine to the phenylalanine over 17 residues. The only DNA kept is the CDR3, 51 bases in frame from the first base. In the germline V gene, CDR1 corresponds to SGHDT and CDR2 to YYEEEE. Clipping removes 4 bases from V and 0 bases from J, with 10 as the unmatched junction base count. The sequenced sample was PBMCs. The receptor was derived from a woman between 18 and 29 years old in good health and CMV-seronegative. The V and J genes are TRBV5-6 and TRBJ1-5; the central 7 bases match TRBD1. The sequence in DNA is TGTGCCAGCAGCCTAAGGGACAGAGAAGATAGCAATCAGCCCCAGCATTTT. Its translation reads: CASSLRDREDSNQPQHF.